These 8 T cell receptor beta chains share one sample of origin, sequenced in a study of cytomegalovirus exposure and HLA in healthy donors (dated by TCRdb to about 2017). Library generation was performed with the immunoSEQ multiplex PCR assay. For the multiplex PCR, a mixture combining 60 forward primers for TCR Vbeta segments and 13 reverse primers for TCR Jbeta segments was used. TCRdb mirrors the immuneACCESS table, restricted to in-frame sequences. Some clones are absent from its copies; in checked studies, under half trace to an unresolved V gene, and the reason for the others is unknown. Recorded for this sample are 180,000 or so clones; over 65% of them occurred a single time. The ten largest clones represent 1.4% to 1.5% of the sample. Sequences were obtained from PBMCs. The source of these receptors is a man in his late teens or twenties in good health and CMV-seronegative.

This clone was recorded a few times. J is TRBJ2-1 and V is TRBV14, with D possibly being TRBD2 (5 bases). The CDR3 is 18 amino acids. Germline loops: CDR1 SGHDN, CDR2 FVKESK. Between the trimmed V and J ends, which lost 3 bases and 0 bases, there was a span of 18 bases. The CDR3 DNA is TGTGCCAGCAGCCATGTATTTAGACTATCAAACTCCTACAATGAGCAGTTCTTC. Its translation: CASSHVFRLSNSYNEQFF.

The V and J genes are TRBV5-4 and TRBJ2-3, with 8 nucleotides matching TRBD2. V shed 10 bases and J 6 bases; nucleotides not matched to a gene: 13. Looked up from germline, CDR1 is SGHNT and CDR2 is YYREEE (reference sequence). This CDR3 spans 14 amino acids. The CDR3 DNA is TGTGCCTGTTCAGAAAGCGGGAGATGGGATACGCAGTATTTT. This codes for CACSESGRWDTQYF. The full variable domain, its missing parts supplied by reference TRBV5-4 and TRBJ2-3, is ETGVTQSPTHLIKTRGQQVTLRCSSQSGHNTVSWYQQALGQGPQFIFQYYREEENGRGNFPPRFSGLQFPNYSSELNVNALELDDSALYLCACSESGRWDTQYFGPGTRLTVL.

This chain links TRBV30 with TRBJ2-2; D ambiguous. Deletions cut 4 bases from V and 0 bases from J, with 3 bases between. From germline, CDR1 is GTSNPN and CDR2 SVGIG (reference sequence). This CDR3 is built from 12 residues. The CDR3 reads CAWTANTGELFF. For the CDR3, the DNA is TGTGCCTGGACAGCGAACACCGGGGAGCTGTTTTTT.

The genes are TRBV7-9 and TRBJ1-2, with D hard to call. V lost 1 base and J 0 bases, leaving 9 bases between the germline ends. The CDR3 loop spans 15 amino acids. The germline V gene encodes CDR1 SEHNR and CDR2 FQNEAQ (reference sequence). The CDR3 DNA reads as TGTGCCAGCAGCTTAGGGGCATACGCTAACTATGGCTACACCTTC. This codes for CASSLGAYANYGYTF. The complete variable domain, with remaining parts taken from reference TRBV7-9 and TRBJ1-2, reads DTGVSQNPRHKITKRGQNVTFRCDPISEHNRLYWYRQTLGQGPEFLTYFQNEAQLEKSRLLSDRFSAERPKGSFSTLEIQRTEQGDSAMYLCASSLGAYANYGYTFGSGTRLTVV.

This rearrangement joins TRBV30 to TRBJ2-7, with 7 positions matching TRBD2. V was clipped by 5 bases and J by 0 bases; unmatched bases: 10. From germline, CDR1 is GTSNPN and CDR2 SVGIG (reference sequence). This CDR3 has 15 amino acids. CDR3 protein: CAWRPPSSGSYEQYF. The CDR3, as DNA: TGTGCCTGGCGTCCCCCGTCTAGCGGCTCCTACGAGCAGTACTTC.

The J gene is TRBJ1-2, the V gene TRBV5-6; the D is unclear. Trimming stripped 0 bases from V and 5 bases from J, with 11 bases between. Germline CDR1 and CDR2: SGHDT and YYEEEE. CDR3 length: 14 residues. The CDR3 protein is CASSLVWASYGYTF. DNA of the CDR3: TGTGCCAGCAGCTTGGTGTGGGCCTCTTATGGCTACACCTTC.

CDR3 nucleotide sequence: TGTGCCAGTAGTCCAGGACTCGTTCCGTACGAGCAGTACTTC. Protein product: CASSPGLVPYEQYF. The chain joins TRBV19 to TRBJ2-7; tentatively, D is TRBD2 (5 bases). CDR1 and CDR2 (germline): LNHDA, SQIVND (reference sequence). This CDR3 is 14 amino acids long. Trimming stripped 5 bases from V and 4 bases from J, with 15 bases between.

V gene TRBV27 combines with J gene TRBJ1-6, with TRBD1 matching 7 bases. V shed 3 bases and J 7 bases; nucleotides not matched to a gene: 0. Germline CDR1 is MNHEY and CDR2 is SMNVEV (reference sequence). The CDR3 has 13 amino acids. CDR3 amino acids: CASSFRGNSPLHF. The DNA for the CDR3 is TGTGCCAGCAGTTTCAGGGGGAATTCACCCCTCCACTTT.